This T cell receptor beta chain was identified in a study of blood T cell repertoires in COVID-19. Study overall: Collection of acute and convalescent COVID-19 samples took place in the United States, Italy and Spain. PBMCs, B-cell-depleted T cells, or T cells provided the cDNA or gDNA that made up the material.

CDR3 length equals 15 residues. Germline values: CDR1 MNHEY, CDR2 SVGAGI. Trimming removed 0 bases from V and 1 base from J, with 9 bases in between. Original processing methods: Estimates of nucleated cell counts were drawn from the amplification of reference gene primers. Clones were sequenced by immunoSEQ multiplex PCR, and TCRdb holds only the in-frame ones, with some missing. V and J calls and clone size follow that table, whereas D and trimming were derived from the DNA. The sample shows about 99,000 clones, 87% of them seen only once. This clone was detected a few times. The sequence was obtained from a man aged 45 to 65 with acute or convalescent COVID-19. The sequenced sample was peripheral blood. The chain has TRBV6-5 and TRBJ1-2, with a possible D match to TRBD1 (6 bases). CDR3 nucleotide sequence: TGTGCCAGCAGTTACTCAGAGGGGGTTAACTATGGCTACACCTTC. Translating gives CASSYSEGVNYGYTF.